Each of the 27 T cell receptor beta chains below was sequenced from the same sample in a study of PD-1 blockade in classical Hodgkin lymphoma. Time point of the sample: cycle 4 day 1 (C4D1), after less than 7 weeks of nivolumab. Every patient was affected by relapse after autologous stem cell transplantation, while exposure to brentuximab vedotin was not uniform. Thawed PBMCs underwent magnetic negative selection to obtain purified CD8+ T cells. The repertoire was sequenced with immunoSEQ multiplex PCR; TCRdb's copy has only in-frame clones and lacks some. The sample lists about 20,000 clones, around 84% occurring once. This specimen consisted of CD8+ T cells from blood, obtained before the fourth cycle of nivolumab. The receptors shown here come from a human donor with classical Hodgkin lymphoma.

The V and J genes are TRBV7-9 and TRBJ2-5; 10 bases are shared with TRBD2. Near its end, the DNA agrees better with TRBJ2-7, so the J call may be wrong. This CDR3 has 17 amino acids. CDR1 is SEHNR and CDR2 is FQNEAQ in the germline V gene (reference sequence). CDR3 protein: CASALEPGLAASYEQYF. As DNA, the CDR3 is TGTGCCAGCGCATTAGAACCAGGACTAGCGGCCTCCTACGAGCAGTACTTC.

This clone was seen a few times. This sequence joins TRBV9 and TRBJ2-5; D unclear. The germline V gene has CDR1 SGDLS and CDR2 YYNGEE. The length of the CDR3 is 12 residues. The V and J ends lost 2 bases and 9 bases respectively, with 11 bases between them. DNA of the CDR3: TGTGCCAGCAGCGTGCCCTCGTGGCCCCAGTACTTC. It is translated as CASSVPSWPQYF.

The chain is built from TRBV5-1 and TRBJ1-2, with D perhaps matching TRBD1 (5 bases). CDR3 size: 14 residues. Per the germline V gene, CDR1 is SGHRS and CDR2 is YFSETQ. Deletions cut 0 bases from V and 2 bases from J, with 8 bases between. The CDR3 reads CASSLAWGNYGYTF. For the CDR3, the DNA is TGCGCCAGCAGCTTGGCCTGGGGCAACTATGGCTACACCTTC.

The table lists this clone with a few counts. This chain connects TRBV6-1 to TRBJ1-3; no reliable D call. CDR1 and CDR2 from the germline V gene are MNHNS and SASEGT. Deletions cut 10 bases from V and 4 bases from J, with 14 bases between. The CDR3 runs to 13 residues. The CDR3 nucleotides read TGTGCCACCACTCCGGATGGGGGAAACACCATATATTTT. This translates into CATTPDGGNTIYF.

This clone was picked up one time. V usage is TRBV5-1 and J usage is TRBJ1-2; unclear D gene. This CDR3 is built from 13 residues. V lost 1 base and J lost 4, with 8 bases in between. Germline values: CDR1 SGHRS, CDR2 YFSETQ. The CDR3 nucleotides are TGCGCCAGCAGCTTGTCCGGGCCCTATGGCTACACCTTC. Translated: CASSLSGPYGYTF. Based on the CDR3 plus reference TRBV5-1 and TRBJ1-2, the full variable domain is KAGVTQTPRYLIKTRGQQVTLSCSPISGHRSVSWYQQTPGQGLQFLFEYFSETQRNKGNFPGRFSGRQFSNSRSEMNVSTLELGDSALYLCASSLSGPYGYTFGSGTRLTVV.

The chain carries TRBV4-3 and TRBJ2-7, with TRBD1 matching 9 bases. Unmatched junction bases numbered 5, after V lost 4 bases and J lost 4 bases. Per germline, CDR1 LGHNA and CDR2 YSLEER. This CDR3 has 14 amino acids. In DNA, the CDR3 is TGCGCCAGCAGCCTTGGGACAGGGAAGTACGAGCAGTACTTC. It is translated as CASSLGTGKYEQYF.

The CDR3 sequence: CASSLADEDNEQFF. The CDR3 DNA reads TGTGCCAGCAGCTTAGCCGACGAGGACAATGAGCAGTTCTTC. This rearrangement joins TRBV11-1 to TRBJ2-1, with no clear D. Trimming removed 0 bases from V and 5 bases from J, with 8 bases in between. The germline V gene encodes CDR1 SGHAT and CDR2 FQDESV (reference sequence). The CDR3 totals 14 residues.

A few counts support this clone. The rearrangement uses TRBV2 and TRBJ1-4; weak D call: TRBD1 (6 bases). The CDR3 consists of 14 residues. Per germline, CDR1 SNHLY and CDR2 FYNNEI. With 4 bases removed from V and 10 bases from J, the gap between germline ends came to 16 bases. The CDR3 spells CASSGGTGYGKLFF. The CDR3 DNA reads TGTGCCAGCAGTGGGGGCACAGGGTACGGAAAACTGTTTTTT.

With respect to this clone: This CDR3 is also generated by other DNA sequences in the sample. The genes are TRBV9 and TRBJ1-4; the D is unclear. The CDR3 sequence is 14 residues long. Germline assignment: CDR1 SGDLS and CDR2 YYNGEE. Trimming pared 0 bases from V and 2 bases from J, leaving 5 bases between. CDR3 DNA sequence: TGTGCCAGCAGCGTAGGAGGTACTAATGAAAAACTGTTTTTT. It encodes CASSVGGTNEKLFF.

This clone was detected once. For the CDR3, the DNA is TGTGCCAGCAGCCCCGTTAGCTCCTACAATGAGCAGTTCTTC. Residues: CASSPVSSYNEQFF. The gene calls are TRBV5-6 and TRBJ2-1; D call uncertain. Trimming took 4 bases from V and 0 from J, leaving 8 bases between them. From germline, CDR1 is SGHDT and CDR2 YYEEEE. The CDR3 has 14 amino acids.

The rearrangement joins TRBV6-6 to TRBJ2-2; D ambiguous. V was pared by 8 bases and J by 1 base, with 2 bases between. The germline V gene encodes CDR1 MNHNY and CDR2 SVGAGI (reference sequence). The CDR3 length is 11 residues. The CDR3 reads CASENTGELFF. The CDR3 DNA sequence: TGTGCCAGCGAGAACACCGGGGAGCTGTTTTTT.

Here the CDR3 reads CASSSGRRTFSGNTIYF. The CDR3 region has the DNA TGCGCCAGCAGCTCCGGGAGACGGACCTTCTCTGGAAACACCATATATTTT. The J gene is TRBJ1-3, the V gene TRBV4-3, with D uncertain. Germline V lookup: CDR1 LGHNA, CDR2 YSLEER. Trimming shortened V by 5 bases and J by 0 bases, and 17 bases separated the two germline ends. CDR3 length equals 17 residues.

This rearrangement joins TRBV27 to TRBJ1-1; TRBD1 aligns across 7 bases. The junction had 5 bases not matched to a gene; V was cut back by 4 bases and J by 6 bases. This CDR3 contains 13 residues. Germline assignment: CDR1 MNHEY and CDR2 SMNVEV (reference sequence). CDR3 nucleotide sequence: TGTGCCAGCAGTTACAGGGGAGTGTCTGAAGCTTTCTTT. Translated: CASSYRGVSEAFF.

The V gene is TRBV5-1, the J gene TRBJ1-2; no reliable D call. The V end lost 0 bases, the J end lost 7 bases, and 1 base lay between the germline ends. Germline V gene data show CDR1 as SGHRS and CDR2 as YFSETQ. The CDR3 has 10 residues. DNA for the CDR3: TGCGCCAGCAGCTTGGTTGGCTACACCTTC. Translating it yields CASSLVGYTF.

The V call is TRBV6-1, the J call TRBJ2-2; tentatively, D is TRBD1 or TRBD2 (5 bases each). The germline V gene has CDR1 MNHNS and CDR2 SASEGT. Trimming removed 6 bases from V and 4 bases from J, with 9 bases in between. CDR3 size: 13 residues. CDR3 coding DNA: TGTGCCAGCAGGGACGGGACCACCGGGGAGCTGTTTTTT. As protein: CASRDGTTGELFF.

The rearrangement joins TRBV6-5 to TRBJ1-2; 7 bases line up with TRBD1. This CDR3 has 14 residues. Germline CDR1 MNHEY, CDR2 SVGAGI. V lost 2 bases to trimming and J lost 8 bases; unmatched junction nucleotides: 8. The CDR3 is CASSYEGAPRGYTF. DNA for the CDR3: TGTGCCAGCAGTTACGAGGGGGCTCCGAGGGGCTACACCTTC.

Only a few counts were recorded for this clone. The chain uses TRBV27 and TRBJ1-1; 7 bases match TRBD1. Looked up from germline, CDR1 is MNHEY and CDR2 is SMNVEV (reference sequence). The CDR3 has 18 amino acids. Trimming at V came to 2 bases and at J to 0 bases, leaving 12 bases not matched to a gene. CDR3 amino acids: CASSLSGTELYVNTEAFF. CDR3 bases: TGTGCCAGCAGTTTAAGTGGGACAGAACTATACGTGAACACTGAAGCTTTCTTT.

CDR3 residues: CASRVLALRTDTQYF. DNA for the CDR3: TGTGCCAGCAGAGTTCTAGCGTTACGCACAGATACGCAGTATTTT. The rearrangement uses TRBV6-5 and TRBJ2-3, with D possibly matching TRBD2 (6 bases). The germline V and J ends were trimmed by 6 bases and 1 base, with 14 bases remaining between them. CDR1 MNHEY and CDR2 SVGAGI come from the germline V gene. The CDR3 consists of 15 residues.

The V gene is TRBV28, the J gene TRBJ2-5, with TRBD2 identical over 8 bases. V shed 5 bases, J shed 4 bases, and the junction held 12 bases outside the gene matches. Looked up from germline, CDR1 is MDHEN and CDR2 is SYDVKM. The CDR3 loop spans 16 amino acids. CDR3 sequence: CASSRIERGRGETQYF. CDR3 coding DNA: TGTGCCAGCAGTCGTATCGAGCGGGGGCGGGGAGAGACCCAGTACTTC.

This chain links TRBV4-2 with TRBJ2-1; the match to TRBD1 covers 8 bases. CDR1 and CDR2 (germline): LGHNA, YNFKEQ. V was pared by 0 bases and J by 4 bases, with 5 bases of the junction left unmatched. The CDR3 has 16 residues. The CDR3 loop is CASSQEGTGEYNEQFF. The CDR3 region has the DNA TGTGCCAGCAGCCAAGAGGGGACAGGAGAATACAATGAGCAGTTCTTC.

V and J are TRBV6-1 and TRBJ1-2, with no clear D. CDR1 MNHNS and CDR2 SASEGT come from the germline V gene. V gave up 8 bases and J gave up 3 bases, with 13 bases separating them. CDR3 size: 13 residues. The CDR3 nucleotides are TGTGCCAGCGTCGAGTCCGGGGACTATGGCTACACCTTC. It specifies CASVESGDYGYTF.

This clone was counted only a few times. The rearrangement links TRBV29-1 to TRBJ1-1; D gene uncertain. The V gene's germline CDR1 is SQVTM and CDR2 ANQGSEA. V lost 0 bases to trimming and J lost 1 base, with 15 bases between them. The CDR3 runs to 16 residues. The CDR3 sequence is CSVEDPSGEANTEAFF. CDR3 bases: TGCAGCGTTGAAGACCCGTCGGGCGAGGCGAACACTGAAGCTTTCTTT.

This chain links TRBV4-3 with TRBJ2-3; TRBD2 matches at 8 bases. Germline lookup yields CDR1 LGHNA and CDR2 YSLEER. V was clipped by 0 bases and J by 3 bases; unmatched bases: 8. The CDR3 sequence is 17 residues long. CDR3 bases: TGCGCCAGCAGCCAAGATTTTACGGGACTAGGAACAGATACGCAGTATTTT. As protein: CASSQDFTGLGTDTQYF.

This sequence joins TRBV27 and TRBJ1-1; D is perhaps TRBD1 (5 bases). CDR1 is MNHEY and CDR2 is SMNVEV in the germline V gene (reference sequence). V lost 2 bases and J 11 bases, leaving 15 bases between the germline ends. CDR3 length: 13 residues. DNA of the CDR3: TGTGCCAGCAGTTTAGGGGGAGTTACGGAGGCTTTCTTT. Protein product: CASSLGGVTEAFF.

This chain links TRBV6-6 with TRBJ2-7; D call uncertain. Germline lookup yields CDR1 MNHNY and CDR2 SVGAGI (reference sequence). The V and J ends lost 6 bases and 3 bases respectively, with 9 bases between them. This CDR3 has 12 residues. The CDR3 protein is CASRTSDYEQYF. Written as DNA, the CDR3 is TGTGCCAGCAGGACATCAGACTACGAGCAGTACTTC.

The chain has TRBV4-2 and TRBJ2-3; TRBD2 matches 8 bases. In germline, CDR1 is LGHNA, CDR2 YNFKEQ. Unmatched junction bases numbered 2, after V lost 0 bases and J lost 3 bases. This CDR3 spans 15 amino acids. CDR3 region: CASSQELAETDTQYF. The CDR3 DNA reads TGTGCCAGCAGCCAAGAACTAGCGGAGACAGATACGCAGTATTTT.

The count of this clone is one. This rearrangement joins TRBV7-9 to TRBJ1-5; D gene unclear. The CDR3 has 15 amino acids. Germline V gene data show CDR1 as SEHNR and CDR2 as FQNEAQ (reference sequence). The germline V and J ends were trimmed by 1 base and 2 bases, with 9 bases remaining between them. The CDR3 loop is CASSLGPEGNQPQHF. CDR3 nucleotide sequence: TGTGCCAGCAGCTTAGGTCCTGAGGGCAATCAGCCCCAGCATTTT.